Following are 23 T cell receptor beta chains from one sample sequenced in a study of cytomegalovirus exposure and HLA in healthy donors. In the PCR, 60 Vbeta and 13 Jbeta primers were used. The repertoire was sequenced with immunoSEQ multiplex PCR; TCRdb's copy has only in-frame clones and lacks some. The sample data list approximately 120,000 clones. Sequences were obtained from PBMCs. Receptor source: a young man in good health and CMV-seronegative.

The chain joins TRBV5-4 to TRBJ1-2, with TRBD1 matching 7 bases. J lost 9 bases, V lost 5 bases, and 13 bases had no gene match. Germline V gene sequence: CDR1 SGHNT, CDR2 YYREEE (reference sequence). The CDR3 loop spans 14 amino acids. As DNA, the CDR3 is TGTGCCAGCAGAGTTGACAGGGCCTCCCCGAGCTACACCTTC. This codes for CASRVDRASPSYTF.

The rearrangement joins TRBV19 to TRBJ1-1, with 11 bases that match TRBD1. The V gene end was trimmed by 6 bases and the J gene end by 4 bases; junction bases not matched to a gene: 4. The V gene's germline CDR1 is LNHDA and CDR2 SQIVND (reference sequence). The CDR3 is 14 amino acids. The CDR3 DNA follows: TGTGCCAGTAGCCGGGACAGGGGGGTCACTGAAGCTTTCTTT. Residues: CASSRDRGVTEAFF.

This chain uses TRBV19 with TRBJ2-2; 7 bases map to TRBD1. The germline gives CDR1 LNHDA, CDR2 SQIVND (reference sequence). CDR3 length: 15 residues. The trim removed 6 bases at V and 2 bases at J, leaving 6 bases unmatched. CDR3 in amino acids: CASSRDRFNTGELFF. DNA for the CDR3: TGTGCCAGTAGCCGGGACAGATTTAACACCGGGGAGCTGTTTTTT.

The rearrangement uses TRBV12-5 and TRBJ2-6, with 7 positions matching TRBD2. The length of the CDR3 is 16 residues. Trimming took 5 bases from V and 2 from J; bases not matched to a gene: 6. CDR1 is LGHNT, CDR2 FRNRAP, per germline. CDR3 in DNA: TGTGCTAGTGGTCTTTCTCGGGGGGCTGGGGCCAACGTCCTGACTTTC. The encoded protein is CASGLSRGAGANVLTF. Full variable domain (missing parts from reference TRBV12-5 and TRBJ2-6): DARVTQTPRHKVTEMGQEVTMRCQPILGHNTVFWYRQTMMQGLELLAYFRNRAPLDDSGMPKDRFSAEMPDATLATLKIQPSEPRDSAVYFCASGLSRGAGANVLTFGAGSRLTVL.

This sequence joins TRBV6-6 and TRBJ1-1, with D unresolved. There are 13 residues in the CDR3. V lost 6 bases, J lost 7 bases, and 15 bases lay in between. CDR1 and CDR2 from the germline V gene are MNHNY and SVGAGI (reference sequence). The CDR3 DNA follows: TGTGCCAGCAGGGATATCAAGAGGAGTGAAGCTTTCTTT. Its translation is CASRDIKRSEAFF.

The chain joins TRBV11-1 to TRBJ2-5; 8 nucleotides align to TRBD1. The ends lost 5 bases at V and 5 bases at J; junction bases unmatched: 7. This CDR3 region has 14 residues. Germline V gene sequence: CDR1 SGHAT, CDR2 FQDESV (reference sequence). CDR3 in amino acids: CASSTRQGRETQYF. The CDR3 bases are TGTGCCAGCAGCACCCGACAGGGGCGGGAGACCCAGTACTTC.

This chain joins TRBV14 and TRBJ1-1, with D tentatively TRBD1 (6 bases). This CDR3 spans 16 amino acids. Germline loops: CDR1 SGHDN, CDR2 FVKESK. The V end lost 4 bases, the J end lost 4 bases, and 19 bases lay between the germline ends. The CDR3 reads CASSPNIRGQGTEAFF. The CDR3 DNA is TGTGCCAGCAGCCCTAATATCAGGGGCCAAGGCACTGAAGCTTTCTTT.

The chain couples TRBV7-9 to TRBJ2-2, with TRBD2 identical over 12 bases. The CDR3 length is 16 residues. V was clipped by 5 bases and J by 6 bases; unmatched bases: 7. Germline CDR1 and CDR2: SEHNR and FQNEAQ (reference sequence). Written as DNA, the CDR3 is TGTGCCAGCAGCCAACTAGCGGGAGGAGTCGCCGGGGAGCTGTTTTTT. This translates into CASSQLAGGVAGELFF.

The CDR3 loop reads CASSQEIGQPYGYTF. The CDR3 nucleotides read TGCGCCAGCAGCCAAGAAATCGGACAACCTTATGGCTACACCTTC. This rearrangement joins TRBV4-3 to TRBJ1-2; the D gene is possibly TRBD1 (5 bases). This CDR3 has 15 amino acids. In germline, CDR1 is LGHNA, CDR2 YSLEER. The V gene lost 0 bases and the J gene lost 5 bases, with 13 bases spanning the gap.

The chain joins TRBV30 to TRBJ2-7, with D possibly being TRBD1 (5 bases). V shed 3 bases and J shed 3 bases, with 18 bases lying between them. CDR3 length equals 15 residues. Germline assignment: CDR1 GTSNPN and CDR2 SVGIG (reference sequence). The DNA for the CDR3 is TGTGCCTGGAGGGCGCTCGTGGGGCCTTACTACGAGCAGTACTTC. It translates to CAWRALVGPYYEQYF.

The chain uses TRBV11-1 and TRBJ1-5, with D perhaps matching TRBD1 (5 bases). The germline CDR1 and CDR2 sequences are SGHAT and FQDESV (reference sequence). V was trimmed by 6 bases and J by 2 bases, leaving 23 bases between them. The CDR3 covers 18 residues. CDR3 in amino acids: CASRRGGGSLRGNQPQHF. CDR3 coding DNA: TGTGCCAGCAGGCGGGGTGGGGGATCCTTACGAGGCAATCAGCCCCAGCATTTT.

The V call is TRBV27, the J call TRBJ1-1; D is unresolved. V was cut by 3 bases and J by 0 bases, with 5 bases left in between. In germline, CDR1 is MNHEY, CDR2 SMNVEV (reference sequence). The CDR3 consists of 13 residues. CDR3 DNA: TGTGCCAGCAGTTTCCGGGTGAACACTGAAGCTTTCTTT. Translating it yields CASSFRVNTEAFF.

The chain combines TRBV6-1 with TRBJ2-1, with 7 nucleotides matching TRBD1. Per germline, CDR1 MNHNS and CDR2 SASEGT. The CDR3 has 13 amino acids. The trim removed 6 bases at V and 5 bases at J, leaving 4 bases unmatched. CDR3 amino acids: CASSGTVHNEQFF. CDR3 in DNA: TGTGCCAGCAGCGGGACAGTCCACAATGAGCAGTTCTTC.

V and J are TRBV6-5 and TRBJ1-1; D might be TRBD1 (6 bases). With 6 bases removed from V and 5 bases from J, the gap between germline ends came to 16 bases. This CDR3 comprises 14 residues. Germline V CDR1 and CDR2: MNHEY, SVGAGI. The CDR3 DNA is TGTGCCAGCAGCCCCGGGACCCAGGGGACTGAAGCTTTCTTT. It yields the protein CASSPGTQGTEAFF.

The V call is TRBV10-1, the J call TRBJ2-2; 8 bases line up with TRBD1. CDR1 and CDR2 (germline): WNHNN, SYGVQD (reference sequence). There are 15 residues in the CDR3. J gave up 8 bases and V 2 bases, and 7 bases lay outside the gene matches. The CDR3 coding sequence is TGCGCCAGCAGTGAGACAGGACAGGGCCGTGGGGAGCTGTTTTTT. Translated, it gives CASSETGQGRGELFF.

J is TRBJ2-7 and V is TRBV6-5; D remains unclear. V was pared by 5 bases and J by 3 bases, with 8 bases between. The length of the CDR3 is 12 residues. Looked up from germline, CDR1 is MNHEY and CDR2 is SVGAGI. The CDR3 region has the DNA TGTGCCAGCAGTAATGGCATCTACGAGCAGTACTTC. Translation: CASSNGIYEQYF.

For this clone: One end of the junction varies from germline; a read error may be responsible. The chain links TRBV4-3 to TRBJ1-5, with TRBD1 identical over 9 bases. The CDR3 spans 15 residues. The V gene's germline CDR1 is LGHNA and CDR2 YSLEER. CDR3: CASSQGTGEGQPQHF. The CDR3 coding sequence is TGCGCCAGCAGCCAAGGGACAGGGGAGGGTCAGCCTCAGCATTTT.

The CDR3, as DNA: TGTGCCAGCGTAGCTTACACAGATACGCAGTATTTT. Translated, it gives CASVAYTDTQYF. The rearrangement uses TRBV2 and TRBJ2-3; D gene unclear. From germline, CDR1 is SNHLY and CDR2 FYNNEI. V lost 8 bases and J lost 2, with 8 bases in between. The CDR3 is made up of 12 amino acids.

The chain has TRBV5-1 and TRBJ2-5; weak D call: TRBD1 (5 bases). The J call may be mistaken, given a closer DNA end match to TRBJ2-7. The CDR3 contains 13 residues. The germline V gene has CDR1 SGHRS and CDR2 YFSETQ. The CDR3 DNA is TGCGCCAGCAGCCCCTGGGGCTCATACGAGCAGTACTTC. It translates to CASSPWGSYEQYF.

The chain joins TRBV6-4 to TRBJ1-5; D ambiguous. Between the trimmed V and J ends, which lost 4 bases and 4 bases, there was a span of 8 bases. CDR1 and CDR2 (germline): MRHNA, SNTAGT. This CDR3 contains 13 residues. The CDR3 region is CASSGGENQPQHF. Here the CDR3 DNA reads TGTGCCAGCAGTGGTGGAGAGAATCAGCCCCAGCATTTT.

The chain has TRBV9 and TRBJ2-5; TRBD1 is a possible D gene (6 bases). Germline V gives CDR1 SGDLS, CDR2 YYNGEE. V was shortened by 0 bases and J by 4 bases, with 13 bases between the two germline ends. This CDR3 has 15 residues. The chain's CDR3 is CASSVGITGTETQYF. The DNA for the CDR3 is TGTGCCAGCAGCGTAGGGATAACAGGGACAGAGACCCAGTACTTC.

The V call is TRBV21-1, the J call TRBJ2-7; the D call of TRBD2 is as the table states it, not checked on the DNA. TRBV21-1 is a recognized pseudogene. The CDR3 consists of 13 residues. Written as DNA, the CDR3 is TGTGCCAGCAGCAAAGATTGGGACTGCGAGCAGTACTTC. Translated: CASSKDWDCEQYF.

The chain combines TRBV7-9 with TRBJ1-2; 10 bases line up with TRBD1. The CDR3 contains 16 residues. J was trimmed by 0 bases and V by 4 bases; bases with no gene match: 5. The V gene's germline CDR1 is SEHNR and CDR2 FQNEAQ (reference sequence). The CDR3 sequence: CASSSTGTGANYGYTF. The CDR3 DNA reads as TGTGCCAGCAGCTCGACCGGGACAGGGGCTAACTATGGCTACACCTTC.